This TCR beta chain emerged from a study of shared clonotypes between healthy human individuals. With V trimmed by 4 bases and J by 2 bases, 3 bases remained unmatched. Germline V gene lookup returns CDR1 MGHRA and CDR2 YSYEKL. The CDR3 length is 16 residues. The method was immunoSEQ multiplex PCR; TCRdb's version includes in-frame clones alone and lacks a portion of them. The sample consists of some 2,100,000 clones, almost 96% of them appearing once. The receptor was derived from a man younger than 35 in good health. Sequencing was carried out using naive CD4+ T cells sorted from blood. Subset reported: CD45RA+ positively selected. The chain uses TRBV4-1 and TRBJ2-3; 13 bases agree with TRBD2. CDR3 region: CASSPGLAGTTDTQYF. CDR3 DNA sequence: TGCGCCAGCAGCCCGGGACTAGCGGGGACCACAGATACGCAGTATTTT.